These 25 T cell receptor beta chains were all obtained from the same sample, sequenced in a study of glioma-infiltrating T cells. Using RNA template, CDR3s of TCR alpha and beta were amplified with iRepertoire arm-PCR. TCRdb reprocessed the multiplex PCR reads with MiXCR, giving one entry per CDR3 protein. In the table there are under 130,000 distinct CDR3 sequences, 29% of which are singletons. Source material: glioma tissue, nonneoplastic brain tissue, or PBMCs (not recorded which). All receptors come from a human donor with low-grade glioma or glioblastoma, undergoing nonglioma brain surgery, or in good health (not recorded which).

This clonotype was seen a handful of times. The CDR3 protein is CASSPKRTSGTTDTQYF. The CDR3 DNA reads as TGTGCCAGCAGCCCCAAACGGACTAGCGGGACCACAGATACGCAGTATTTT. This rearrangement joins TRBV4-2 to TRBJ2-3; 12 nucleotides line up with TRBD2. In germline, CDR1 is LGHNA, CDR2 YNFKEQ. Unmatched junction bases numbered 7, after V lost 4 bases and J lost 2 bases. CDR3 length: 17 amino acids.

This clonotype appeared many times. The chain has TRBV6-1 and TRBJ2-6; the D is unclear. Germline V gives CDR1 MNHNS, CDR2 SASEGT. V was trimmed by 5 bases and J by 6 bases, leaving 11 bases between them. The CDR3 covers 14 residues. The DNA for the CDR3 is TGTGCCAGCAGTTCCCTGATAAAGGCCAACGTCCTGACTTTC. Protein product: CASSSLIKANVLTF.

This clonotype came up many times. The chain has TRBV2 and TRBJ1-4; D is ambiguous. The CDR3 runs to 12 residues. V lost 6 bases to trimming and J lost 8 bases, with 10 bases between them. The germline gives CDR1 SNHLY, CDR2 FYNNEI. The DNA for the CDR3 is TGTGCCAGCAGATCTACTACGGAAAAACTGTTTTTT. Its protein product is CASRSTTEKLFF.

This clonotype was counted many times. The V gene is TRBV6-1, the J gene TRBJ2-7; D is uncertain. There are 14 residues in the CDR3. Germline loops: CDR1 MNHNS, CDR2 SASEGT. Trimming removed 6 bases at V and 2 bases at J, with 14 bases between. This CDR3 reads CASRTRVFPYEQYF. The CDR3 DNA reads TGTGCCAGCAGAACAAGGGTTTTCCCCTACGAGCAGTACTTC.

V is TRBV2 and J is TRBJ2-5, with D perhaps matching TRBD1 or TRBD2 (5 bases each). This CDR3 comprises 13 residues. From germline, CDR1 is SNHLY and CDR2 FYNNEI. Trimming left V 4 bases short and J 5 bases short, with 11 bases between. CDR3 protein: CASSGDVRETQYF. As DNA, the CDR3 is TGTGCCAGCAGTGGGGACGTGCGGGAGACCCAGTACTTC.

Note on this clonotype: With a much larger clone just one base away, this may be a read error. The chain has TRBV20-1 and TRBJ1-1; D gene uncertain. CDR3 length: 15 residues. The germline gives CDR1 DFQATT, CDR2 SNEGSKA (reference sequence). CDR3 loop: CSAPRTSGANAEAFF. The CDR3 DNA sequence: TGCAGTGCCCCCCGGACCAGCGGCGCGAACGCTGAAGCTTTCTTT.

J is TRBJ2-5 and V is TRBV6-1, with unresolved D. The CDR3 sequence is 13 residues long. CDR1 and CDR2 (germline): MNHNS, SASEGT. V was cut by 5 bases and J by 5 bases, with 12 bases left in between. In DNA, the CDR3 is TGTGCCAGCAGTTTCCAGTACCCGGAGACCCAGTACTTC. The encoded protein is CASSFQYPETQYF.

Remarks on this clonotype: Likely a read error: the CDR3 ends without its conserved phenylalanine or tryptophan. This rearrangement joins TRBV19 to TRBJ1-5; 7 bases agree with TRBD1. CDR3 length: 16 amino acids. Germline CDR1 reads LNHDA; CDR2 reads SQIVND (reference sequence). CDR3 sequence reads: CASSNLDRFSNQHQHY. In nucleotides, the CDR3 is TGTGCCAGTAGTAATTTGGACAGGTTTAGCAATCAGCACCAGCATTAT.

This clonotype occurred many times. The chain joins TRBV15 to TRBJ2-5; 7 bases match TRBD2. The CDR3 contains 14 residues. The J segment lost 5 bases and the V segment lost 3 bases, leaving 6 bases of the junction unmatched. CDR1 is LNHNV, CDR2 YYDKDF, per germline (reference sequence). The CDR3 DNA sequence: TGTGCCACCAGCAGCGCTGGGGGGGTTGAGACCCAGTACTTC. Protein product: CATSSAGGVETQYF.

This clonotype was detected a few times. V gene TRBV10-3 combines with J gene TRBJ1-5; the D gene is possibly TRBD1 (5 bases). The V gene's germline CDR1 is ENHRY and CDR2 SYGVKD. The CDR3 consists of 15 residues. V shed 6 bases and J shed 3 bases, with 15 bases lying between them. CDR3 nucleotides: TGTGCCATCAGGGACCGGGACGCCCCCAATCAGCCCCAGCATTTT. This encodes CAIRDRDAPNQPQHF.

This clonotype showed up just a few times. The chain links TRBV3-1 to TRBJ2-7; D gene uncertain. This CDR3 comprises 12 residues. V dropped 0 bases and J dropped 12 bases, with 12 bases sitting between them. Germline lookup yields CDR1 LGHDT and CDR2 YNNKEL (reference sequence). As DNA, the CDR3 is TGTGCCAGCAGCCAAGATATCGGCCAGAGGTACTTC. It encodes CASSQDIGQRYF.

This clonotype was recorded a few times. This may be a read error: a much more frequent sequence differs by one nucleotide. The gene calls are TRBV25-1 and TRBJ1-2; D is ambiguous. The germline V and J ends were trimmed by 8 bases and 3 bases, with 13 bases remaining between them. Germline V gene sequence: CDR1 MGHDK, CDR2 SYGVNS. The CDR3 sequence is 13 residues long. The CDR3 sequence: CASGVGTHYGYTF. CDR3 sequence (DNA): TGTGCCAGCGGTGTGGGCACCCACTATGGCTACACCTTC.

This clonotype has ten or more counts. This chain joins TRBV6-1 and TRBJ1-1; 7 positions match TRBD1. Germline CDR1 MNHNS, CDR2 SASEGT. The CDR3 is 15 amino acids. J was trimmed by 4 bases and V by 6 bases; bases with no gene match: 11. In DNA, the CDR3 is TGTGCCAGCAGCCCTGAGGGGGCAGAGGGCACTGAAGCTTTCTTT. Protein product: CASSPEGAEGTEAFF.

This clonotype appeared many times. This rearrangement joins TRBV20-1 to TRBJ2-3, with a possible D match to TRBD2 (5 bases). This CDR3 has 15 amino acids. Looked up from germline, CDR1 is DFQATT and CDR2 is SNEGSKA (reference sequence). The ends were cut back, 0 bases at V and 3 bases at J, with 13 bases in the middle. The CDR3 DNA sequence: TGCAGTGCTAGAGACTCAGCGGACGTAACAGATACGCAGTATTTT. It is translated as CSARDSADVTDTQYF.

On this clonotype: This may be a read error: a much more frequent sequence differs by one nucleotide. The rearrangement links TRBV7-2 to TRBJ2-5, with 8 bases fitting TRBD2. The CDR3 extends over 16 amino acids. Germline V gene sequence: CDR1 SGHTA, CDR2 FQGNSA. The CDR3 DNA is TGTGCCAGCAGCCCAACGGGGGGGGCGGCTTGGACAACCCAGTGCTTC. It is translated as CASSPTGGAAWTTQCF.

This clonotype has a count of ten or more. The chain recombines TRBV6-1 with TRBJ2-7, with 7 bases matching TRBD2. The CDR3 totals 15 residues. With V trimmed by 5 bases and J by 0 bases, 7 bases remained unmatched. Germline assignment: CDR1 MNHNS and CDR2 SASEGT. Written as DNA, the CDR3 is TGTGCCAGCAGTCGGGACTACCGGAGCTCCTACGAGCAGTACTTC. Translated, it gives CASSRDYRSSYEQYF.

This clonotype was found many times. V is TRBV7-2 and J is TRBJ1-1; D may be TRBD1 (5 bases). The CDR3 has 14 residues. V was cut by 6 bases and J by 4 bases, with 15 bases left in between. Germline CDR1 and CDR2: SGHTA and FQGNSA. In DNA, the CDR3 is TGTGCCAGCAGTTATTACGGGGGAACCACTGAAGCTTTCTTT. This sequence encodes CASSYYGGTTEAFF.

There are many counts of this clonotype. The chain couples TRBV4-3 to TRBJ1-1, with a possible D match to TRBD1 (6 bases). The CDR3 is made up of 15 amino acids. V lost 3 bases and J lost 1, with 12 bases in between. Germline assignment: CDR1 LGHNA and CDR2 YSLEER. CDR3 sequence reads: CASSHQSTGNTEAFF. In DNA, the CDR3 is TGCGCCAGCAGCCACCAATCGACAGGGAACACTGAAGCTTTCTTT.

About this clonotype itself: One base away lies a much larger clone, so this may be a sequencing read error. V gene TRBV11-2 combines with J gene TRBJ1-1; the D is unclear. The CDR3 has 15 amino acids. Per the germline V gene, CDR1 is SGHAT and CDR2 is FQNNGV. Between the trimmed V and J ends, which lost 8 bases and 2 bases, there was a span of 18 bases. The CDR3 sequence is CASALSSTRNTEAFF. CDR3 nucleotides: TGTGCCAGCGCCCTGAGTTCGACCCGTAACACTGAAGCTTTCTTT.

The chain recombines TRBV29-1 with TRBJ2-2, with TRBD2 identical over 11 bases. The ends lost 3 bases at V and 5 bases at J; junction bases unmatched: 5. This CDR3 comprises 15 residues. CDR1 is SQVTM, CDR2 ANQGSEA, per germline. CDR3 sequence: CSVEGSSGGTGELFF. CDR3 DNA: TGCAGCGTTGAGGGGTCTAGCGGGGGGACCGGGGAGCTGTTTTTT.

This clonotype has more than one count but fewer than ten. This chain joins TRBV12-3 or TRBV12-4 and TRBJ2-5; the D is unclear. Trimming removed 1 base from V and 9 bases from J, with 9 bases in between. The CDR3 is 12 residues long. CDR3 nucleotides: TGTGCCAGCAGTTTAGGGGGTCGGGCCCAGTACTTC. This translates into CASSLGGRAQYF.

Worth noting for this clonotype: A much larger clone is a single base away; this may be a read error. The chain is built from TRBV7-2 and TRBJ2-3, with D possibly being TRBD2 (6 bases). V was shortened by 1 base and J by 4 bases, with 12 bases between the two germline ends. Germline-derived CDR1 and CDR2 are SGHTA and FQGNSA. This CDR3 has 15 residues. As DNA, the CDR3 is TGTGCCAGCAGCTTAGTAGGGACTCTCGCAGATACGCAGTATTTT. Residues: CASSLVGTLADTQYF.

This clonotype has ten or more counts. This chain uses TRBV6-1 with TRBJ1-2; D is ambiguous. Germline values: CDR1 MNHNS, CDR2 SASEGT. The CDR3 contains 16 residues. V lost 0 bases and J 5 bases, leaving 16 bases between the germline ends. CDR3: CASSEAFVEALYGYTF. The DNA for the CDR3 is TGTGCCAGCAGTGAAGCGTTCGTAGAAGCCTTGTATGGCTACACCTTC.

There are a few counts of this clonotype. The chain couples TRBV2 to TRBJ2-7, with 7 bases identical to TRBD1. V dropped 4 bases and J dropped 3; count of bases not matched to a gene: 3. CDR1 and CDR2 (germline): SNHLY, FYNNEI. This CDR3 has 13 amino acids. The CDR3 sequence is CASSGQGYYEQYF. DNA of the CDR3: TGTGCCAGCAGTGGACAGGGTTACTACGAGCAGTACTTC.

This clonotype was detected ten times or more. V usage is TRBV4-1 and J usage is TRBJ2-1; TRBD2 aligns across 8 bases. There are 16 residues in the CDR3. The trim removed 2 bases at V and 8 bases at J, leaving 11 bases unmatched. CDR1 is MGHRA and CDR2 is YSYEKL in the germline V gene. CDR3 sequence reads: CASSQRRGAMKDEQFF. In DNA form, the CDR3 reads TGCGCCAGCAGCCAAAGGCGGGGGGCCATGAAGGATGAGCAGTTCTTC.